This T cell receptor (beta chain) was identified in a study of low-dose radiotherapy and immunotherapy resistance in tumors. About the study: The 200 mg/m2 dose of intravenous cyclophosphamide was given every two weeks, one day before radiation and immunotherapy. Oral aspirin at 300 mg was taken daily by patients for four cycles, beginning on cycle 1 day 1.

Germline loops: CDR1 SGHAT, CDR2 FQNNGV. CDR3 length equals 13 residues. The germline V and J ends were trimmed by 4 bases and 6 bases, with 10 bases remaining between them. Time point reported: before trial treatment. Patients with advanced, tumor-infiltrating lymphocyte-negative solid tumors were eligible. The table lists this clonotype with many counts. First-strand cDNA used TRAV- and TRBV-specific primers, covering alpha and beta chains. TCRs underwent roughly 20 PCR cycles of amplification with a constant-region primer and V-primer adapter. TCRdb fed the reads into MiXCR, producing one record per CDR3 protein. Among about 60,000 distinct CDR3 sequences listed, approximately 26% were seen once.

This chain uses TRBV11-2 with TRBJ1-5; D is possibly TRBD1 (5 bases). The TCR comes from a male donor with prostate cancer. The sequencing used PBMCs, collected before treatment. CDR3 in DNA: TGTGCCAGCAGCTGGGGGTTGGGTCAGCCCCAGCATTTT. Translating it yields CASSWGLGQPQHF.